The rows below give T cell receptor beta chains drawn from one sample of a study of blood T cell repertoires in COVID-19. Clones were read by immunoSEQ multiplex PCR, and TCRdb kept only the in-frame ones, dropping some. The sample gives more than 200,000 clones, just over 85% of which show up once; roughly 4.5% is in the top ten. What was sequenced was peripheral blood. These TCRs come from a man aged 50 to 59 with acute or convalescent COVID-19. The CDR3 runs from the conserved cysteine through the conserved F or W. D genes are given only for firm matches. For some rows the clone size is stated as once, few or many, or as a class when expanded; others skip it.

TRBV30,14,TRBJ1-5,once,TRBD1,TGTGCCGAAAACCGGGACAGGGAAGAACAGCCCCAGCATTTT,CAENRDREEQPQHF
TRBV18,13,TRBJ1-1,few,.,TGTGCCAGCGACGGGGGAACTAACACTGAAGCTTTCTTT,CASDGGTNTEAFF
TRBV7-9,15,TRBJ1-2,.,.,TGTGCCAGCAGTCCCGATCGGACAGAAGGCTATGGCTACACCTTC,CASSPDRTEGYGYTF
TRBV11-2,14,TRBJ1-3,.,.,TGTGCCAGCACCCCAGTGAGGCCTGGAAACACCATATATTTT,CASTPVRPGNTIYF
TRBV6-5,13,TRBJ1-1,.,TRBD1,TGTGCCAGCAGTTTCTCCGGGACAGGGATGGATTTCTTT,CASSFSGTGMDFF
TRBV30,14,TRBJ2-7,few,TRBD1,TGTGCCTGGAGTAGGAACAGGGGGGACTACGAGCAGTACTTC,CAWSRNRGDYEQYF
TRBV6-5,13,TRBJ2-7,once,TRBD1,TGTGCCAGCGGAGGACAGGGGGGTCGCGAGCAGTACTTC,CASGGQGGREQYF
TRBV18,13,TRBJ1-5,.,TRBD1,TGTGCCAGCTCAACGGACAGGAACCAGCCCCAGCATTTT,CASSTDRNQPQHF
TRBV7-9,13,TRBJ2-5,.,.,TGTGCCAGCAGCTTAACTCCCCAGGGGACCCAGTACTTC,CASSLTPQGTQYF
TRBV2,14,TRBJ2-5,.,TRBD2,TGTGCCAGCAGGGCACTAGCGGGAGAAGAGACCCAGTACTTC,CASRALAGEETQYF
TRBV6-6,15,TRBJ2-5,.,TRBD1,TGTGCCAGCAGTTACGCGGGACAGGGGTGGGAGACCCAGTACTTC,CASSYAGQGWETQYF
TRBV5-1,16,TRBJ1-4,.,TRBD1,TGCGCCAGCAGCTTGGGAGCCGGACAGGAGGTTGCAAAACTGTTTTTT,CASSLGAGQEVAKLFF
TRBV4-2,17,TRBJ2-3,.,TRBD2,TGTGCCAGCAGCCAACGGAGCGGGGGGGCCACGGCAGATACGCAGTATTTT,CASSQRSGGATADTQYF
TRBV19,13,TRBJ2-5,.,TRBD1,TGTGCCAGTAGGCCAAGGGGGCGGGAGACCCAGTACTTC,CASRPRGRETQYF
TRBV11-2,15,TRBJ1-4,.,.,TGTGCCAGCAGCCCTAGTGGCCAGGGGAGCGAAAAACTGTTTTTT,CASSPSGQGSEKLFF
TRBV7-2,15,TRBJ1-2,.,TRBD1,TGTGCCAGCAGCCTCTCCGGGACAGGGTCCCATGGCTACACCTTC,CASSLSGTGSHGYTF
TRBV25-1,14,TRBJ2-5,.,.,TGTGCCAGCAGTGTAGGGGGACCCCAAGAGACCCAGTACTTC,CASSVGGPQETQYF
TRBV6-5,16,TRBJ2-7,once,TRBD1,TGTGCCAGCAGTTACTCGATTTTGGGACAGACCTACGAGCAGTACTTC,CASSYSILGQTYEQYF
TRBV29-1,15,TRBJ1-4,.,TRBD1,TGCAGCGTCACAGGGGTTGGGGCGGATAATGAAAAACTGTTTTTT,CSVTGVGADNEKLFF
TRBV6-5,12,TRBJ2-5,.,.,TGTGCCACCAATAGCGTCGGAGAGACCCAGTACTTC,CATNSVGETQYF
TRBV30,12,TRBJ1-4,.,TRBD1,TGTGCCTTCGACAGGGGTGGTGAAAAACTGTTTTTT,CAFDRGGEKLFF
TRBV2,14,TRBJ1-1,.,TRBD1,TGTGCCAGCAGGCGGGACAGGCGAAACACTGAAGCTTTCTTT,CASRRDRRNTEAFF
TRBV20-1,16,TRBJ1-6,once,TRBD1,TGCAGTGCTAGTACCAGGACAGGGGCACGGAATTCACCCCTCCACTTT,CSASTRTGARNSPLHF
TRBV6-5,14,TRBJ1-1,few,.,TGTGCCAGCAGTTACGGAACAGGGAACACTGAAGCTTTCTTT,CASSYGTGNTEAFF
TRBV5-1,16,TRBJ2-2,once,TRBD1,TGCGCCAGCAGCTCCGAGGGACAGGGAATAGTCGGGGAGCTGTTTTTT,CASSSEGQGIVGELFF
TRBV9,13,TRBJ2-5,.,.,TGTGCCAGCAGCGTAGATAGAGGGGAGACCCAGTACTTC,CASSVDRGETQYF
TRBV10-1,15,TRBJ2-7,few,TRBD2,TGCGCCAGCAGTGCAGGGACTAGCGGGTACCACGAGCAGTACTTC,CASSAGTSGYHEQYF
TRBV5-5,14,TRBJ2-7,.,.,TGTGCCAGCAGCTTGGGACCAGGGAAATACGAGCAGTACTTC,CASSLGPGKYEQYF
TRBV9,15,TRBJ2-1,.,TRBD2,TGTGCCAGCAGCGCCTCCGGGACTAGGAGTAATGAGCAGTTCTTC,CASSASGTRSNEQFF
TRBV19,14,TRBJ1-6,few,TRBD1,TGTGCCAGTAGTGCACGGGACAGTAATTCACCCCTCCACTTT,CASSARDSNSPLHF
TRBV6-1,13,TRBJ2-1,.,.,TGTGCCAGCAGTGAAAGGTCCGGGGATGAGCAGTTCTTC,CASSERSGDEQFF
TRBV28,13,TRBJ1-2,.,.,TGTGCCACTCAGACAGGACCCAACTATGGCTACACCTTC,CATQTGPNYGYTF
TRBV6-5,15,TRBJ1-2,.,TRBD1,TGTGCCAGCAGTTACTCGGACAGGGGAAACTATGGCTACACCTTC,CASSYSDRGNYGYTF
TRBV6-5,13,TRBJ1-1,.,.,TGTGCCAGCTACCGGGGGATGAACACTGAAGCTTTCTTT,CASYRGMNTEAFF
TRBV18,19,TRBJ2-1,.,.,TGTGCCAGCTCACCAGGGATGACAGGTTTAGCAACTACCTACAATGAGCAGTTCTTC,CASSPGMTGLATTYNEQFF
TRBV10-2,15,TRBJ2-4,once,.,TGCGCCAGCAGGGCGGCAGGGGCGGCGGTAAACATTCAGTACTTC,CASRAAGAAVNIQYF
TRBV6-5,13,TRBJ1-1,.,TRBD1,TGTGCCAGCACGACCTCAGGGGGCCTTTGGGCTTTCTTT,CASTTSGGLWAFF
TRBV6-5,14,TRBJ2-7,.,.,TGTGCCAGCAGGTCGTGGGATAGCGGATACGAGCAGTACTTC,CASRSWDSGYEQYF
TRBV18,14,TRBJ1-5,.,.,TGTGCCAGCTCACCAGCGATAAACAATCAGCCCCAGCATTTT,CASSPAINNQPQHF
TRBV12-3/TRBV12-4,13,TRBJ1-2,.,TRBD1,TGTGCCAGCAGTACTGGACAGGGTCGAGGCTACACCTTC,CASSTGQGRGYTF
TRBV18,16,TRBJ1-1,.,.,TGTGCCAGCTCACCACCTACAGGACCCATGAACACTGAAGCTTTCTTT,CASSPPTGPMNTEAFF
TRBV5-6,15,TRBJ1-2,.,.,TGTGCCAGCAGCTTTTACAGGGAGGGGAACTATGGCTACACCTTC,CASSFYREGNYGYTF
TRBV5-4,15,TRBJ1-4,once,.,TGTGCCAGCAGCTTGGATCCGGGACTTGGGGAAAAACTGTTTTTT,CASSLDPGLGEKLFF
TRBV7-9,13,TRBJ1-2,once,.,TGTGCCAGCAGGGGGGCAGATGGTACTGGCTACACCTTC,CASRGADGTGYTF
TRBV25-1,13,TRBJ1-1,.,.,TGTGCCAGCTCCGGCCCGGGTTTGGCTGAAGCTTTCTTT,CASSGPGLAEAFF
TRBV6-1,12,TRBJ1-3,.,.,TGTGCCAGCAGCCGGACAGGAAACACCATATATTTT,CASSRTGNTIYF
TRBV6-6,15,TRBJ1-5,.,TRBD1,TGTGCCAGCGGAGTAGGACAGGGGGTCAATCAGCCCCAGCATTTT,CASGVGQGVNQPQHF
TRBV6-1,13,TRBJ2-7,few,.,TGTGCCAGCAGGGAAGAACTAAAGGACGAGCAGTACTTC,CASREELKDEQYF